The rows below give T cell receptor beta chains drawn from one sample of a study of T cell responses to AZD1222 COVID-19 vaccine. TCRdb's table, derived via immunoSEQ multiplex PCR, lists solely in-frame clones and lacks some. Among some 130,000 clones, 80% to 90% were seen once, and the ten largest hold roughly 2%. Source: peripheral blood, taken on day 0 of AZD1222 vaccination. Receptors were obtained from an adult in good health. Both conserved end residues are part of each CDR3. Fields, in order: V gene, J gene, clone size, D gene, CDR3 DNA, CDR3 protein. D genes are given only for firm matches. The size entry is marked missing in some rows and otherwise reads once, few, many or a size class.

v_gene: TRBV10-3
j_gene: TRBJ2-7
abundance: .
d_gene: .
CDR3nt: TGTGCCATCAGTGAGTCTAAATTGAAGGAGGGGGGGCAGTACTTC
CDR3aa: CAISESKLKEGGQYF

v_gene: TRBV15
j_gene: TRBJ1-1
abundance: .
d_gene: .
CDR3nt: TGTGCCACCAGCAAAGAGAGGGAGTGGGACACTGAAGCTTTCTTT
CDR3aa: CATSKEREWDTEAFF

v_gene: TRBV30
j_gene: TRBJ1-2
abundance: .
d_gene: .
CDR3nt: TGTGCCTGGAGTGCGGGGAGTCACTATGGCTACACCTTC
CDR3aa: CAWSAGSHYGYTF

v_gene: TRBV9
j_gene: TRBJ1-2
abundance: .
d_gene: .
CDR3nt: TGTGCCAGCAGCGTAAGGAGGGCTGATGGCTACACCTTC
CDR3aa: CASSVRRADGYTF

v_gene: TRBV6-5
j_gene: TRBJ1-5
abundance: .
d_gene: TRBD1
CDR3nt: TGTGCCAGCAGCGCCGGGACAGGGACGAATCAGCCCCAGCATTTT
CDR3aa: CASSAGTGTNQPQHF

v_gene: TRBV19
j_gene: TRBJ1-2
abundance: once
d_gene: .
CDR3nt: TGTGCCAGTAGTCCGCAAGGCCAGGACTATGGCTACACCTTC
CDR3aa: CASSPQGQDYGYTF

v_gene: TRBV29-1
j_gene: TRBJ2-1
abundance: .
d_gene: .
CDR3nt: TGCAGCGTTGCCGGGACGGCTGCTTCCTACAATGAGCAGTTCTTC
CDR3aa: CSVAGTAASYNEQFF

v_gene: TRBV5-8
j_gene: TRBJ1-2
abundance: .
d_gene: .
CDR3nt: TGTGCCAGCAGCCCGACCGGACGGTTCTATGGCTACACCTTC
CDR3aa: CASSPTGRFYGYTF

v_gene: TRBV27
j_gene: TRBJ2-7
abundance: .
d_gene: TRBD1
CDR3nt: TGTGCCAGCAGTTTAGGGACAGCTATAGCCTACGAGCAGTACTTC
CDR3aa: CASSLGTAIAYEQYF

v_gene: TRBV27
j_gene: TRBJ2-2
abundance: .
d_gene: .
CDR3nt: TGTGCCAGCAGTTTGGTCGGGGTACCATTCGCGAACACCGGGGAGCTGTTTTTT
CDR3aa: CASSLVGVPFANTGELFF

v_gene: TRBV28
j_gene: TRBJ1-1
abundance: few
d_gene: .
CDR3nt: TGTGCCAGCAGAACACAGGGTGAGAACACTGAAGCTTTCTTT
CDR3aa: CASRTQGENTEAFF

v_gene: TRBV7-8
j_gene: TRBJ1-4
abundance: .
d_gene: TRBD1
CDR3nt: TGTGCCAGCAGCTTGAACAGGGGCCTTTTGGTAAAACTGTTTTTT
CDR3aa: CASSLNRGLLVKLFF

v_gene: TRBV4-3
j_gene: TRBJ1-2
abundance: once
d_gene: .
CDR3nt: TGCGCCAGCAGCCAACACCAGGGTAGTGACTACACCTTC
CDR3aa: CASSQHQGSDYTF

v_gene: TRBV18
j_gene: TRBJ2-3
abundance: .
d_gene: .
CDR3nt: TGTGCCAGCTCACCCCCACCGGGAGATACGCAGTATTTT
CDR3aa: CASSPPPGDTQYF

v_gene: TRBV27
j_gene: TRBJ2-7
abundance: once
d_gene: TRBD2
CDR3nt: TGTGCCAGCAGGGGACTAGCGGGACACGAGCAGTACTTC
CDR3aa: CASRGLAGHEQYF

v_gene: TRBV28
j_gene: TRBJ1-6
abundance: .
d_gene: .
CDR3nt: TGTGCCAGCACCGAGAAGGGGCGGATGAGGAATTCACCCCTCCACTTT
CDR3aa: CASTEKGRMRNSPLHF

v_gene: TRBV5-1
j_gene: TRBJ2-1
abundance: .
d_gene: .
CDR3nt: TGCGCCAGCAGCTTGGAAGTCTACAATGAGCAGTTCTTC
CDR3aa: CASSLEVYNEQFF

v_gene: TRBV25-1
j_gene: TRBJ1-1
abundance: .
d_gene: TRBD1
CDR3nt: TGTGCCAGCAGTGACCCTGGAGGGGGCGCTGAGGCTTTCTTT
CDR3aa: CASSDPGGGAEAFF

v_gene: TRBV7-9
j_gene: TRBJ1-4
abundance: .
d_gene: .
CDR3nt: TGTGCCAGCAGCTTATTCACAGGACCAGTTACCAATGAAAAACTGTTTTTT
CDR3aa: CASSLFTGPVTNEKLFF

v_gene: TRBV7-6
j_gene: TRBJ1-5
abundance: once
d_gene: .
CDR3nt: TGTGCCAGCAGCCCAGACGGCGATCAGCCCCAGCATTTT
CDR3aa: CASSPDGDQPQHF

v_gene: TRBV9
j_gene: TRBJ2-2
abundance: .
d_gene: TRBD2
CDR3nt: TGTGCCAGCCGGACCGGGCGGGGGGGCGGAGTCAGGGAGCTGTTTTTT
CDR3aa: CASRTGRGGGVRELFF

v_gene: TRBV6-5
j_gene: TRBJ2-6
abundance: .
d_gene: .
CDR3nt: TGTGCCAGCAGTTACGCGGGCTCTGGGGCCAACGTCCTGACTTTC
CDR3aa: CASSYAGSGANVLTF

v_gene: TRBV7-2
j_gene: TRBJ1-5
abundance: .
d_gene: .
CDR3nt: TGTGCCAGCAGCTTAGCTGGGGGGCGCAATCAGCCCCAGCATTTT
CDR3aa: CASSLAGGRNQPQHF

v_gene: TRBV9
j_gene: TRBJ2-3
abundance: .
d_gene: TRBD2
CDR3nt: TGTGCCAGCAGCGTAGCCCCTAGTGGGGAGGGCCGGTATACGCAGTATTTT
CDR3aa: CASSVAPSGEGRYTQYF

v_gene: TRBV24-1
j_gene: TRBJ1-5
abundance: .
d_gene: .
CDR3nt: TGTGCCACCAGTGGGGGGGTTGACGCCAATCAGCCCCAGCATTTT
CDR3aa: CATSGGVDANQPQHF

v_gene: TRBV5-5
j_gene: TRBJ2-1
abundance: .
d_gene: TRBD2
CDR3nt: TGTGCCAGCAGCCTAAGACTAGCGGGGCGCAATGAGCAGTTCTTC
CDR3aa: CASSLRLAGRNEQFF

v_gene: TRBV7-8
j_gene: TRBJ1-4
abundance: .
d_gene: TRBD1
CDR3nt: TGTGCCAGCAGCCTACGGGGACAGCTTAATGAAAAACTGTTTTTT
CDR3aa: CASSLRGQLNEKLFF

v_gene: TRBV10-3
j_gene: TRBJ2-3
abundance: once
d_gene: TRBD2
CDR3nt: TGTGCCATCAGTGAAAAAGACTACACACGGGAGGTGGATACGCAGTATTTT
CDR3aa: CAISEKDYTREVDTQYF

v_gene: TRBV1
j_gene: TRBJ2-7
abundance: .
d_gene: .
CDR3nt: TGCACCAGCAGCCCCCTCGAGCAGTACTTC
CDR3aa: CTSSPLEQYF

v_gene: TRBV7-2
j_gene: TRBJ1-2
abundance: .
d_gene: .
CDR3nt: TGTGCCAGCAGCTTAGAAAGCTTATCCCAAAACTATGGCTACACCTTC
CDR3aa: CASSLESLSQNYGYTF

v_gene: TRBV6-5
j_gene: TRBJ1-4
abundance: .
d_gene: .
CDR3nt: TGTGCCAGCAGTTCGCAAGGGATAACTAATGAAAAACTGTTTTTT
CDR3aa: CASSSQGITNEKLFF

v_gene: TRBV7-9
j_gene: TRBJ1-3
abundance: .
d_gene: TRBD1
CDR3nt: TGTGCCAGCAGCTTATCCGGGACAGGGGTCATGGACACCATATATTTT
CDR3aa: CASSLSGTGVMDTIYF

v_gene: TRBV25-1
j_gene: TRBJ2-1
abundance: once
d_gene: TRBD2
CDR3nt: TGTGCCAGCAGTGAATATCCGTTCGGACTAGCGGGGCCTGAGCAGTTCTTC
CDR3aa: CASSEYPFGLAGPEQFF

v_gene: TRBV5-1
j_gene: TRBJ2-3
abundance: .
d_gene: TRBD1
CDR3nt: TGCGCCAGCAGCTTGGATGCTCAAGGGACAGGGAGCACAGATACGCAGTATTTT
CDR3aa: CASSLDAQGTGSTDTQYF

v_gene: TRBV28
j_gene: TRBJ1-5
abundance: once
d_gene: .
CDR3nt: TGTGCCAGCATCCCGGGAGAGGGTCAGCCCCAGCATTTT
CDR3aa: CASIPGEGQPQHF

v_gene: TRBV6-5
j_gene: TRBJ2-7
abundance: .
d_gene: .
CDR3nt: TGTGCCAGCAGTTACAGGGGCAGCTCCTACGAGCAGTACTTC
CDR3aa: CASSYRGSSYEQYF

v_gene: TRBV11-2
j_gene: TRBJ2-5
abundance: .
d_gene: .
CDR3nt: TGTGCCAGCAGCTTCTCGCCCCAAGAGACCCAGTACTTC
CDR3aa: CASSFSPQETQYF

v_gene: TRBV29-1
j_gene: TRBJ2-5
abundance: .
d_gene: TRBD1
CDR3nt: TGCGCCGGGACAGGGGTTTCGGAGACCCAGTACTTC
CDR3aa: CAGTGVSETQYF

v_gene: TRBV2
j_gene: TRBJ1-4
abundance: .
d_gene: .
CDR3nt: TGTGCCAGCAGTGAAGGGGGCGAAAAACTGTTTTTT
CDR3aa: CASSEGGEKLFF

v_gene: TRBV27
j_gene: TRBJ2-3
abundance: .
d_gene: .
CDR3nt: TGTGCCAGCAGTTTATCCTCAGGAGGGACAGATACGCAGTATTTT
CDR3aa: CASSLSSGGTDTQYF

v_gene: TRBV9
j_gene: TRBJ2-7
abundance: few
d_gene: TRBD1
CDR3nt: TGTGCCAGCAGCGGCCGGGACAGCTCCTACGAGCAGTACTTC
CDR3aa: CASSGRDSSYEQYF

v_gene: TRBV5-1
j_gene: TRBJ1-2
abundance: .
d_gene: .
CDR3nt: TGCGCCAGCAGCTTGGACCCGGATCGGGGATACACCTTC
CDR3aa: CASSLDPDRGYTF

v_gene: TRBV13
j_gene: TRBJ1-1
abundance: .
d_gene: .
CDR3nt: TGTGCCAGCAGCTTCTTGACAAGCATGAACACTGAAGCTTTCTTT
CDR3aa: CASSFLTSMNTEAFF

v_gene: TRBV6-5
j_gene: TRBJ2-3
abundance: .
d_gene: .
CDR3nt: TGTGCCAGCAGTTATGGCAGGGGAGACACAGATACGCAGTATTTT
CDR3aa: CASSYGRGDTDTQYF

v_gene: TRBV10-2
j_gene: TRBJ1-3
abundance: .
d_gene: .
CDR3nt: TGCGCCAGCAGTGAGTCTGGCAGGGCTGGAAACACCATATATTTT
CDR3aa: CASSESGRAGNTIYF

v_gene: TRBV4-2
j_gene: TRBJ2-1
abundance: .
d_gene: TRBD2
CDR3nt: TGTGCCAGCAGCCAAGATATAACTAGCGGGATCTACAATGAGCAGTTCTTC
CDR3aa: CASSQDITSGIYNEQFF

v_gene: TRBV7-8
j_gene: TRBJ1-1
abundance: once
d_gene: .
CDR3nt: TGTGCCAGCAGCCGACTTATTATGGGGAACACTGAAGCTTTCTTT
CDR3aa: CASSRLIMGNTEAFF

v_gene: TRBV18
j_gene: TRBJ1-3
abundance: .
d_gene: .
CDR3nt: TGTGCCAGCTCACCACCGGGGGCGACCGGAAACACCATATATTTT
CDR3aa: CASSPPGATGNTIYF